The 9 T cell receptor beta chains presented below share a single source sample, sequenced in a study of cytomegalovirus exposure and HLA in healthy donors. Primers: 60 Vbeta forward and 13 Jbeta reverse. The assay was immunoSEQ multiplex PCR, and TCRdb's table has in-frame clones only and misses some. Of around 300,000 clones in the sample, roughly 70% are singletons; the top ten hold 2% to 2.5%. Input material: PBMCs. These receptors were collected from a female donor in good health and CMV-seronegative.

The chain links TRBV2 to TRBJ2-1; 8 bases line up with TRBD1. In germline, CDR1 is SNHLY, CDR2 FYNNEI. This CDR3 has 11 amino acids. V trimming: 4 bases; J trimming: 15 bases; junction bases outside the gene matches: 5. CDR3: CASSAPTGAFF. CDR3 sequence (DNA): TGTGCCAGCAGTGCCCCGACAGGGGCGTTCTTC. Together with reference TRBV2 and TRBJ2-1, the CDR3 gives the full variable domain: EPEVTQTPSHQVTQMGQEVILRCVPISNHLYFYWYRQILGQKVEFLVSFYNNEISEKSEIFDDQFSVERPDGSNFTLKIRSTKLEDSAMYFCASSAPTGAFFGPGTRLTVL.

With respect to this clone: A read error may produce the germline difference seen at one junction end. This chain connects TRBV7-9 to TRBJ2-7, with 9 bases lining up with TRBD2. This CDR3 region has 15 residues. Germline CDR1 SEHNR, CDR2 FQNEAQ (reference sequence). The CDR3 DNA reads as TGTTCCAGCAGCTTGTCTAGCGGGAACTCCTACGAGCAGTACTTC. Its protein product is CSSSLSSGNSYEQYF. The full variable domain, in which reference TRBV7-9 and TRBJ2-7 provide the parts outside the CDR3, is DTGVSQNPRHKITKRGQNVTFRCDPISEHNRLYWYRQTLGQGPEFLTYFQNEAQLEKSRLLSDRFSAERPKGSFSTLEIQRTEQGDSAMYLCSSSLSSGNSYEQYFGPGTRLTVT.

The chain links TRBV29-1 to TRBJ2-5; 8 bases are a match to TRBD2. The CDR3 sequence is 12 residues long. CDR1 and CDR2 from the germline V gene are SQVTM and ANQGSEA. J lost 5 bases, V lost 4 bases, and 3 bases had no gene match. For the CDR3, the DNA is TGCAGCGTTGCACGGGGGGGGGAGACCCAGTACTTC. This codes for CSVARGGETQYF.

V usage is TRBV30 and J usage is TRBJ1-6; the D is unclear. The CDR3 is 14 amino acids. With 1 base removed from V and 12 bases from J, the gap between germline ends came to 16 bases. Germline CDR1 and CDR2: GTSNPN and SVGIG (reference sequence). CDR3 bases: TGTGCCTGGAGTGAATTAGGTACGGGATTACCCCTCCACTTT. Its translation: CAWSELGTGLPLHF.

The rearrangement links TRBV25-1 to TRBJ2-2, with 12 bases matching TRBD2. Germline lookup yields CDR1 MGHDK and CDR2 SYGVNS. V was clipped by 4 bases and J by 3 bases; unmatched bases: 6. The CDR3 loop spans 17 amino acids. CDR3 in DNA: TGTGCCAGCAGTGGAACGCTAGCGGGAGGGCACACCGGGGAGCTGTTTTTT. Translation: CASSGTLAGGHTGELFF.

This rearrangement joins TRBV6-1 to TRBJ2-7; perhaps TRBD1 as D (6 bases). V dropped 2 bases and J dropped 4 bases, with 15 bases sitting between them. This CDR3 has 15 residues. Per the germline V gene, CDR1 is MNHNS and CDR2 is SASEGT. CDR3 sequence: CASSERGGVRYEQYF. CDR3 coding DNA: TGTGCCAGCAGTGAACGAGGGGGTGTTCGGTACGAGCAGTACTTC.

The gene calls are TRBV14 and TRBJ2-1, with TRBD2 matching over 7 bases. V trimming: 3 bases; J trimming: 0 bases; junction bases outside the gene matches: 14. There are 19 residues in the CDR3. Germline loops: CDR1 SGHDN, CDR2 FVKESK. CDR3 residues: CASSHPHVGGSISYNEQFF. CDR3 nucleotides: TGTGCCAGCAGCCACCCCCACGTTGGCGGGAGTATCTCCTACAATGAGCAGTTCTTC.

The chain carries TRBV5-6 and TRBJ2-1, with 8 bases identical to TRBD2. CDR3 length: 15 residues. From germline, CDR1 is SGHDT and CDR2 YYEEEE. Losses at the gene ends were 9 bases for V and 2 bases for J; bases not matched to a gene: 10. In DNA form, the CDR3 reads TGTGCCACCGCCCCCGGGACTAGGGCCTACAATGAGCAGTTCTTC. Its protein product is CATAPGTRAYNEQFF.

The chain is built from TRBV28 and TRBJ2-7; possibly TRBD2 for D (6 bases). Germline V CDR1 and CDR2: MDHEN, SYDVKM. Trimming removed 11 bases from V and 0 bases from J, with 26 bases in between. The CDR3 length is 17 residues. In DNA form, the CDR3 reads TGTGCCTCCTCCTTTCGGGTCGGGACTGCAAGCTCCTACGAGCAGTACTTC. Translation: CASSFRVGTASSYEQYF.